Listed below are T cell receptor beta chains from one sample, sequenced in a study of T cell repertoires in aging, cancer and after chemotherapy. TCRdb passed the multiplex PCR reads through MiXCR, listing each CDR3 protein once. The sample contains 2,700 or so distinct CDR3 sequences, about 20% of which appear only once. The sample consisted of blood. The receptors stem from a human donor with a solid tumor. Both conserved end residues are part of each CDR3. A D gene is named only where the DNA matches it firmly. Clone size, where shown, is once, few, many, or a class for clones that have expanded.

d_call	v_call	j_call	clone_size	cdr3_aa	cdr3_nt
TRBD1	TRBV7-6	TRBJ1-1	medium-sized	CASSLGGTGRHTEAFF	TGTGCCAGCAGCTTAGGGGGGACAGGACGGCACACTGAAGCTTTCTTT
.	TRBV6-5	TRBJ1-3	medium-sized	CASSYSDGGLGNTIYF	TGTGCCAGCAGTTACTCCGACGGAGGCCTCGGAAACACCATATATTTT
.	TRBV11-2	TRBJ1-1	.	CARSLLSSVNTEAFF	TGTGCCAGAAGCTTGTTGAGCTCTGTGAACACTGAAGCTTTCTTT
.	TRBV29-1	TRBJ2-5	large	CSVVTAGPTQYF	TGCAGCGTTGTAACAGCCGGTCCGACCCAGTACTTC
.	TRBV5-1	TRBJ1-2	few	CATPPGEANYGYTF	TGCGCCACCCCGCCGGGAGAAGCTAACTATGGCTACACCTTC
.	TRBV5-4	TRBJ2-3	.	CASSLAGDPRTDTQYF	TGTGCCAGCAGCTTGGCAGGGGATCCCCGCACAGATACGCAGTATTTT
.	TRBV12-3/TRBV12-4	TRBJ1-1	medium-sized	CASSLRNTEAFF	TGTGCCAGCAGTTTGAGAAACACTGAAGCTTTCTTT
TRBD2	TRBV6-2/TRBV6-3	TRBJ2-1	few	CASGIAGDYNEQFF	TGTGCCAGCGGGATAGCGGGGGACTACAATGAGCAGTTCTTC
TRBD1	TRBV6-2/TRBV6-3	TRBJ2-7	medium-sized	CASSWGQGAYEQYF	TGTGCCAGCAGTTGGGGACAGGGGGCGTACGAGCAGTACTTC
.	TRBV6-1	TRBJ2-4	few	CASSEFRGGIQYF	TGTGCCAGCAGTGAATTCAGGGGCGGCATTCAGTACTTC
TRBD2	TRBV5-6	TRBJ2-5	once	CASSLGLAGGETQYF	TGTGCCAGCAGCTTGGGACTAGCGGGAGGAGAGACCCAGTACTTC
.	TRBV19	TRBJ1-6	medium-sized	CASSMYKGNRDSPLHF	TGTGCCAGTAGTATGTATAAGGGAAACAGAGACTCACCCCTCCACTTT
.	TRBV5-1	TRBJ2-3	few	CASSWAPGVDTQYF	TGCGCCAGCAGCTGGGCGCCCGGGGTAGATACGCAGTATTTT
.	TRBV20-1	TRBJ1-2	medium-sized	CSARDVTNYGYTF	TGCAGTGCTAGAGATGTTACGAACTATGGCTACACCTTC
TRBD2	TRBV14	TRBJ2-3	.	CASSSSEAGVYVGTDTQYF	TGTGCCAGCAGCTCCTCGGAAGCGGGGGTTTATGTCGGCACAGATACGCAGTATTTT
TRBD2	TRBV6-2/TRBV6-3	TRBJ2-5	few	CASWDYPAETQYF	TGTGCCAGCTGGGACTACCCGGCGGAGACCCAGTACTTC
TRBD2	TRBV7-3	TRBJ2-1	medium-sized	CASSRGLAGEGNEQFF	TGTGCCAGCAGTCGGGGACTAGCGGGGGAGGGGAATGAGCAGTTCTTC